These T cell receptor beta chains were read from a single sample in a study of cytomegalovirus exposure and HLA in healthy donors. Clones were sequenced by immunoSEQ multiplex PCR, and TCRdb holds only the in-frame ones, with some missing. The sample has 110,000 to 150,000 clones; around 82% are singletons. The sequenced sample consisted of PBMCs. The receptors here all came from a man between 35 and 55 years old in good health and CMV-seropositive. Both conserved end residues are part of each CDR3. D genes are given only for firm matches. Not all rows give a size; the values are once, few, many and, for expanded clones, a class.

TRBD2,TRBV7-9,NA,TRBJ2-2,TGTGCCACGACGAGCGGGAGTCTGAACACCGGGGAGCTGTTTTTT,CATTSGSLNTGELFF
NA,TRBV5-1,NA,TRBJ1-1,TGCGCCAGCAGCGTAGGGGTTATGAACACTGAAGCTTTCTTT,CASSVGVMNTEAFF
TRBD2,TRBV25-1,NA,TRBJ2-7,TGTGCCAGCAGTGTGTTCGGGGGGGGGCGCGAGCAGTACTTC,CASSVFGGGREQYF
TRBD2,TRBV4-1,once,TRBJ2-3,TGCGCCAGCAGCCAAGGTTTTACTAGCGGGGGGGCCGTTACAGATACGCAGTATTTT,CASSQGFTSGGAVTDTQYF
NA,TRBV12-5,NA,TRBJ2-1,TGTGCTAGTGGTTTGTTAGGGAGTTCCTACAATGAGCAGTTCTTC,CASGLLGSSYNEQFF
TRBD2,TRBV27,NA,TRBJ2-7,TGTGCCAGCAGTTCACTAGCGGGGGGCGGGTCCTACGAGCAGTACTTC,CASSSLAGGGSYEQYF
TRBD2,TRBV9,NA,TRBJ2-3,TGTGCCAGCAGCGCTCCGGGACTAGCGGGGAGCACAGATACGCAGTATTTT,CASSAPGLAGSTDTQYF
NA,TRBV18,once,TRBJ1-6,TGTGCCAGCTCACCACGGAGCGGGAGCTCCTATAATTCACCCCTCCACTTT,CASSPRSGSSYNSPLHF
NA,TRBV25-1,NA,TRBJ2-3,TGTGCCAGCAGTGATACACAAACAGGGTGGGAGACAGATACGCAGTATTTT,CASSDTQTGWETDTQYF
TRBD2,TRBV5-6,NA,TRBJ2-3,TGTGCCAGCAGCTCGACTAGCGGAACGCAGTATTTT,CASSSTSGTQYF
NA,TRBV4-1,NA,TRBJ2-1,TGCGCCAGCAGCCAAGAGGGGACCCTAGCGACGAGGGAGCAGTTCTTC,CASSQEGTLATREQFF
NA,TRBV4-3,NA,TRBJ1-1,TGCGCCAGCAGCCAAGATATCGGAGGTGGCACTGAAGCTTTCTTT,CASSQDIGGGTEAFF
NA,TRBV18,NA,TRBJ1-1,TGTGCCAGCTCACGGGGGCGCGGAGACACTGAAGCTTTCTTT,CASSRGRGDTEAFF
NA,TRBV12-2,few,TRBJ1-5,TGTGCAAGTCGCCGAGAGAACCAGCCCCAGCATTTT,CASRRENQPQHF
NA,TRBV28,NA,TRBJ2-1,TGTGCCAGCAGTTTCCCTAGCGCGGCCTACAATGAGCAGTTCTTC,CASSFPSAAYNEQFF
TRBD2,TRBV9,NA,TRBJ2-1,TGTGCCAGCAGCTTTGCTAGCGGGAGCTCCTACAATGAGCAGTTCTTC,CASSFASGSSYNEQFF
NA,TRBV6-1,NA,TRBJ1-5,TGTGCCAGCAGTGTCGGGACATTCCAGAATCAGCCCCAGCATTTT,CASSVGTFQNQPQHF
NA,TRBV7-8,NA,TRBJ2-6,TGTGCCAGCAGCCCAGGGAAAGGGGCCAACGTCCTGACTTTC,CASSPGKGANVLTF
NA,TRBV4-3,NA,TRBJ2-1,TGCGCCAGCAGCCTAGAGAGCTCCTACAATGAGCAGTTCTTC,CASSLESSYNEQFF
NA,TRBV27,few,TRBJ1-1,TGTGCCAGCAGTTTACACAGGGAAGACACTGAAGCTTTCTTT,CASSLHREDTEAFF
TRBD1,TRBV6-1,NA,TRBJ1-5,TGTGCCAGCAGTAAACAGGGGGCTGACAATCAGCCCCAGCATTTT,CASSKQGADNQPQHF
NA,TRBV19,NA,TRBJ2-7,TGTGCCAGTAGTATCCTCGGGGTCGGCGAGCAGTACTTC,CASSILGVGEQYF
NA,TRBV27,NA,TRBJ2-7,TGTGCCCCCTCGAGCGAGCAGTACTTC,CAPSSEQYF
TRBD2,TRBV18,NA,TRBJ2-7,TGTGCCAGCTCACCAAGACCTAGCGGGAGTCCCATAAGTGCCTACGAGCAGTACTTC,CASSPRPSGSPISAYEQYF
NA,TRBV14,NA,TRBJ2-1,TGTGCCAGCAGCCAAGAAAGGCGGGGGCCATACAATGAGCAGTTCTTC,CASSQERRGPYNEQFF
NA,TRBV5-1,NA,TRBJ2-7,TGCGCCAGCAGGGGACTTTTCCTCTCCTACGAGCAGTACTTC,CASRGLFLSYEQYF
TRBD1,TRBV7-8,NA,TRBJ2-7,TGTGCCAGCAGCGTAACCGGGACAGTCTACGAGCAGTACTTC,CASSVTGTVYEQYF
TRBD1,TRBV6-5,once,TRBJ2-7,TGTGCCAGCAGTACGCCGGGACAGAGCTCCTACGAGCAGTACTTC,CASSTPGQSSYEQYF
TRBD2,TRBV4-1,NA,TRBJ2-1,TGCGCCAGCAGCCAAGGGGAATGGGCTAGCGGGAGACCCAGTGAGCAGTTCTTC,CASSQGEWASGRPSEQFF